Given below is one TCR beta chain in context. Under the authors' procedure: Cell counts per sample came from amplifying reference gene primers. The data were produced by immunoSEQ multiplex PCR, yet TCRdb's version contains in-frame clones alone and is incomplete. The V and J calls and clone size were taken over from that table, and D and trimming were inferred from the DNA. The table has about 210,000 clones, 65% to 90% seen once. Donors were grouped by their self-reported clinical history. V shed 6 bases and J 3 bases; nucleotides not matched to a gene: 6. The CDR3 covers 14 residues. CDR1 is SNHLY and CDR2 is FYNNEI in the germline V gene. The data belong to a study of blood T cell repertoires in COVID-19. Study context: Sources were T cells, B-cell-depleted T cells, or PBMCs; the material itself was cDNA or gDNA.

The genes are TRBV2 and TRBJ1-2; 8 nucleotides align to TRBD1. Sequenced: PBMCs or T cells enriched from blood (not recorded which). The origin of this receptor is a woman between 50 and 59 years old with acute COVID-19. CDR3 sequence reads: CASSKTGADYGYTF. The CDR3 bases are TGTGCCAGCAGCAAGACAGGGGCCGACTATGGCTACACCTTC.